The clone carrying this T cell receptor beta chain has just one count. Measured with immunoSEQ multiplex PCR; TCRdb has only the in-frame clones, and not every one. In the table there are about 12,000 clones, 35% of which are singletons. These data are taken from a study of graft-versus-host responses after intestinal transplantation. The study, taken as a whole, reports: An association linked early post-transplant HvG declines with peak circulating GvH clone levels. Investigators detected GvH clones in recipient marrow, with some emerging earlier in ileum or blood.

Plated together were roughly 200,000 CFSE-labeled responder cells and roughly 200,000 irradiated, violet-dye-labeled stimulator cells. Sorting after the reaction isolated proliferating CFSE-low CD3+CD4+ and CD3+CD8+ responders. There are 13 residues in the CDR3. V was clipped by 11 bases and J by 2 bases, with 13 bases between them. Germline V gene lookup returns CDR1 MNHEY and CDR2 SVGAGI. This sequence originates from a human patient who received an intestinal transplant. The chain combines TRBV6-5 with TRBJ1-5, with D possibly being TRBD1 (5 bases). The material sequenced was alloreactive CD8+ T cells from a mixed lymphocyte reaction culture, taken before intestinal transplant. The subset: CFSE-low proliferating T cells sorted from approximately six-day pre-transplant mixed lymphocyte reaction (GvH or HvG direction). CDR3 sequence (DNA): TGTGCCCACGGTACAGGAGGCAATCAGCCCCAGCATTTT. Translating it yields CAHGTGGNQPQHF.